This TCR beta chain was profiled in a study of CD8 T cells in Susac syndrome. The RNA, roughly 0.45 to 1 ug, was put through reverse transcription using random hexamers. An immunoSEQ multiplex PCR generated amplified TCR beta CDR3 products spanning 54 Vbeta and 13 Jbeta. MiXCR, applied by TCRdb to the immunoSEQ multiplex PCR reads, yields one record per CDR3 protein. The table lists some 260,000 distinct CDR3 sequences, approximately 92% of them singletons. The sequence was collected from a human donor with multiple sclerosis. The specimen sequenced was CD4+ T cells from PBMCs.

CDR3 residues: CASSLRDRGSFF. CDR3 DNA sequence: TGTGCCAGCAGCCTACGGGACAGGGGAAGTTTCTTT. V usage is TRBV3-1 and J usage is TRBJ1-1; the match to TRBD1 covers 10 bases. Germline-derived CDR1 and CDR2 are LGHDT and YNNKEL (reference sequence). V lost 4 bases, J lost 13 bases, and 6 bases stayed unmatched. The CDR3 is 12 residues long.